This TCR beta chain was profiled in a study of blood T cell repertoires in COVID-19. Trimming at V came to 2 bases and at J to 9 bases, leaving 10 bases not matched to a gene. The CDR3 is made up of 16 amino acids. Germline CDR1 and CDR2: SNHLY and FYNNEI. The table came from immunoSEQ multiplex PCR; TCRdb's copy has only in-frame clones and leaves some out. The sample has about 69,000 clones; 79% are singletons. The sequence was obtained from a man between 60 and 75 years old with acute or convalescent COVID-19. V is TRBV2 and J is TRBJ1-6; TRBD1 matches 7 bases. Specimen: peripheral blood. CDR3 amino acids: CASSELGTVRRSPLHF. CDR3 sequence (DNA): TGTGCCAGCAGTGAATTAGGGACAGTCCGACGTTCACCCCTCCACTTT.